This T cell receptor beta chain appears in the sequencing data of a study of neoadjuvant anti-PD-1 for oral cavity cancer. Study overall: Patients without progression got a fourth dose around day 43.

Germline CDR1 and CDR2: SGHTA and FQGNSA. With 0 bases removed from V and 9 bases from J, the gap between germline ends came to 12 bases. The CDR3 spans 15 residues. Time point defined: after neoadjuvant nivolumab, at surgical resection. Blood libraries mostly used 450 to 550 ng genomic DNA, six replicates each. Here immunoSEQ multiplex PCR was the method, and the copy in TCRdb shows in-frame clones only, minus some. The table has 33,000 or so clones, more than 65% seen once. Sequences were derived from PBMCs, sampled after nivolumab (anti-PD-1) treatment. V is TRBV7-2 and J is TRBJ1-6; a possible D gene is TRBD1 (5 bases). This receptor was obtained from a person between 35 and 79 years old with oral cavity squamous cell carcinoma. The CDR3 protein is CASSLAGGGSSPLHF. DNA for the CDR3: TGTGCCAGCAGCTTAGCTGGGGGTGGGAGTTCACCCCTCCACTTT.